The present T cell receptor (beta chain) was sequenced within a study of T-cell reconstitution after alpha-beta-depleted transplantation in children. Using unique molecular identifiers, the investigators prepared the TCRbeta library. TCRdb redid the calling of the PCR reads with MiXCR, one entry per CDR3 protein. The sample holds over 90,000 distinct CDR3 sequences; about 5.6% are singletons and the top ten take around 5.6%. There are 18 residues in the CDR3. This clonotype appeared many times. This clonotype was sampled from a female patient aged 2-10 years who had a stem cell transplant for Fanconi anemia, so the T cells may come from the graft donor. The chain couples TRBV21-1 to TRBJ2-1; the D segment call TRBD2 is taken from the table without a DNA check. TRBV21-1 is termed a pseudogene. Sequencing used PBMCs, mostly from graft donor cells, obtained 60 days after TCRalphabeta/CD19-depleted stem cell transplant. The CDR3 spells CASSKVEYPGLAYNEQFF. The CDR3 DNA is TGTGCCAGCAGCAAAGTCGAATATCCGGGACTAGCCTACAATGAGCAGTTCTTC.